Listed below are T cell receptor beta chains from one sample, sequenced in a study of spatial heterogeneity in lung cancer. TCRdb analysed the 5' RACE reads with MiXCR anew, one entry per CDR3 protein. The repertoire holds about 35,000 distinct CDR3 sequences, just over 3% seen once, with around 36% in the top ten. The sequencing here drew on normal lung tissue next to the tumor, taken at surgery. These receptors all stem from a male donor with early-stage non-small cell lung cancer. CDR3s include the opening cysteine and the closing phenylalanine or tryptophan. The D gene is left open where the match is weak. Size is stated for part of the rows, as once, few or many counts, or as a class when the clone is expanded.

j_gene,v_gene,d_gene,abundance,CDR3nt,CDR3aa
TRBJ2-7,TRBV7-9,-,many,TGTGCCAGCAGCTTATCGCAGGGATCGATGGAGCAGTACTTC,CASSLSQGSMEQYF
TRBJ2-4,TRBV1,-,-,TGCACCAGCAGCCCCCGGACTAGCGGGGCCCGGGACATTCAGTACTTC,CTSSPRTSGARDIQYF
TRBJ2-1,TRBV29-1,-,many,TGCAGCGTTGAAGAAGGTCGCCTAGCGAACCATAACAATGAGCAGTTCTTC,CSVEEGRLANHNNEQFF
TRBJ1-6,TRBV5-1,-,many,TGCGCCAGCAGCTTGGGGTTCCTTCTTGGCAATTCACCCCTCCACTTT,CASSLGFLLGNSPLHF
TRBJ2-5,TRBV28,-,many,TGTGCCAGCAGTGGTTCCCGATGGACCCAGTACTTC,CASSGSRWTQYF
TRBJ1-2,TRBV7-9,-,many,TGTGCCAGCAGGTCTGGGAGTACCTTCAACTATGGCTACACCTTC,CASRSGSTFNYGYTF
TRBJ2-1,TRBV20-1,-,many,TGCAGTGTATTGTCGGTGGATCACAATGAGCAGTTCTTC,CSVLSVDHNEQFF
TRBJ2-1,TRBV29-1,-,many,TGCAGCGTTGGGGGGGTTAGCTCCTACAATGAGCAGTTCTTC,CSVGGVSSYNEQFF
TRBJ1-2,TRBV29-1,-,many,TGCACCGCGTCCAGGGAAGGTGGCTATGGCTACACCTTC,CTASREGGYGYTF
TRBJ1-1,TRBV7-6,-,many,TGTGCCAGCAGGGGGGAGAACACTGAAGCTTTCTTT,CASRGENTEAFF
TRBJ2-1,TRBV12-3/TRBV12-4,TRBD1,many,TGTGCCAGCAGCTCCGGACAGGGAGTCCCTTGGGAGCAGTTCTTC,CASSSGQGVPWEQFF
TRBJ2-7,TRBV20-1,TRBD2,many,TGCAGTGCCCCCCCGCTACTAGCGCTTAACTCCTACGAGCAGTACTTC,CSAPPLLALNSYEQYF
TRBJ2-5,TRBV29-1,-,-,TGCAGCGCATCGGAACAGGGTGGAGAGACCCAGTACTTC,CSASEQGGETQYF
TRBJ2-3,TRBV25-1,-,many,TGTGCCTCCCAGGGCGCAGTAATCACAGATACGCAGTATTTT,CASQGAVITDTQYF
TRBJ2-3,TRBV6-6,-,-,TGTGCCAGCAGCCCTAGCTCAGATACGCAGTATTTT,CASSPSSDTQYF
TRBJ1-6,TRBV28,-,many,TGTGCCAGCAGTTACCATGGACCGAATTCACCCCTCCACTTT,CASSYHGPNSPLHF